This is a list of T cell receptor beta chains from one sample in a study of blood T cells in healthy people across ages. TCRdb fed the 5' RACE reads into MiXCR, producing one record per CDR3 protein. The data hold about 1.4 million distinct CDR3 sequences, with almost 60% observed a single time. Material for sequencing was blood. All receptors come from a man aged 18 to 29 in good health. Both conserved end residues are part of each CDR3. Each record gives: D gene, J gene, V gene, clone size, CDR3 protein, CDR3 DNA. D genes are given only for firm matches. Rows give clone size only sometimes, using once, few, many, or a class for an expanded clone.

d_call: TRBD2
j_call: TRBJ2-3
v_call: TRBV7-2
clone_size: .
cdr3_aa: CASSLATTSGADTQYF
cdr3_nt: TGTGCCAGCAGCTTAGCGACGACTAGCGGGGCAGATACGCAGTATTTT

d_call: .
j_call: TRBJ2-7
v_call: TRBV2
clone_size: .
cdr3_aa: CASTEVVYEQYF
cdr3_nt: TGTGCCAGCACCGAGGTGGTCTACGAGCAGTACTTC

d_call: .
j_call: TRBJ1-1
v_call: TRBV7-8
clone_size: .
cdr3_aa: CASSLAWSEGQMLNAFF
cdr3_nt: TGTGCCAGCAGCTTAGCGTGGAGCGAGGGGCAAATGTTGAACGCTTTCTTT

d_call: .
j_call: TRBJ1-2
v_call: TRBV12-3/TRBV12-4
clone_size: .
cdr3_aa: CASSLLAVYGYTF
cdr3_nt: TGTGCCAGCAGTTTATTGGCTGTCTATGGCTACACCTTC

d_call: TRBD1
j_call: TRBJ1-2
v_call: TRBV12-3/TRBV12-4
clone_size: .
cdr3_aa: CASSPVQGGRGYTF
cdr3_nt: TGTGCCAGCAGTCCCGTACAGGGGGGTCGTGGCTACACCTTC

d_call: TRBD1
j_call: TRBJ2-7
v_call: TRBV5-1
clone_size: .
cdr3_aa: CASSVAGTEYEQYF
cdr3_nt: TGCGCCAGCAGCGTGGCCGGGACAGAATACGAGCAGTACTTC

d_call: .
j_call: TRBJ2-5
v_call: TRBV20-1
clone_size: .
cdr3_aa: CSARGRIKQETQYF
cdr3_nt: TGCAGTGCTAGGGGTCGAATCAAGCAAGAGACCCAGTACTTC

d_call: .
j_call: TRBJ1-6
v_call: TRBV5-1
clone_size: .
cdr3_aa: CASSFAQGRPLHF
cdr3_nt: TGCGCCAGCAGCTTTGCGCAGGGAAGACCCCTCCACTTT

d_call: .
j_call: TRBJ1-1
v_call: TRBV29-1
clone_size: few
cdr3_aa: CRTGQMNTEAFF
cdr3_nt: TGCAGAACCGGACAGATGAACACTGAAGCTTTCTTT

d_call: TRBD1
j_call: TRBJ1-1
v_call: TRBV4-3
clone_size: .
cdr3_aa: CASRQGQTITEAFF
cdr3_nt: TGCGCCAGCAGGCAGGGACAGACGATCACTGAAGCTTTCTTT

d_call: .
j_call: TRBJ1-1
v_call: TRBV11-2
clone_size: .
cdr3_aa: CASSRGVRGNTEAFF
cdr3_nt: TGTGCCAGCAGCCGGGGAGTCAGGGGGAACACTGAAGCTTTCTTT

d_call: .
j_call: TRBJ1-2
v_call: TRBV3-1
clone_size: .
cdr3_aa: CASSQEIGAHGYTF
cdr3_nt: TGTGCCAGCAGCCAAGAGATAGGGGCCCATGGCTACACCTTC

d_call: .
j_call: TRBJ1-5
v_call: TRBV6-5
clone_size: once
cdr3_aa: CASSRGGYNQPQHF
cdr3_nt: TGTGCCAGCAGCCGAGGGGGTTACAATCAGCCCCAGCATTTT

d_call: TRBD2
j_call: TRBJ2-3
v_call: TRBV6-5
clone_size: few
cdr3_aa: CASSPLAGGDTQYF
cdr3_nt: TGTGCCAGCAGCCCCCTTGCGGGAGGAGATACGCAGTATTTT

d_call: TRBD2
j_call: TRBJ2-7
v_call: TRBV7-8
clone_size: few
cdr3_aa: CASSFTPGGQNEQYF
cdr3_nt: TGTGCCAGCAGCTTCACCCCGGGAGGGCAGAACGAGCAGTACTTC

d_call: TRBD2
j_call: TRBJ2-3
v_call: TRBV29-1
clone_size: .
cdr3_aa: CSVVLTSGGRADTQYF
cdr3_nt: TGCAGCGTTGTCCTGACTAGCGGGGGGAGGGCAGATACGCAGTATTTT

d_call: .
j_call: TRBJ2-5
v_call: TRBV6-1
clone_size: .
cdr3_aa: CASSDDPDYPQETQYF
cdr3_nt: TGTGCCAGCAGTGATGATCCTGACTATCCCCAAGAGACCCAGTACTTC

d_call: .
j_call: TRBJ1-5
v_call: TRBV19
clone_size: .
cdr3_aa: CASSIDRGDHSNQPQHF
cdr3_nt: TGTGCCAGTAGTATAGATAGGGGGGATCATAGCAATCAGCCCCAGCATTTT

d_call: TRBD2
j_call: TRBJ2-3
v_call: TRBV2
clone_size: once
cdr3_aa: CASSEEGGGRWTDTQYF
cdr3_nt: TGTGCCAGCAGTGAAGAGGGCGGCGGGAGGTGGACAGATACGCAGTATTTT

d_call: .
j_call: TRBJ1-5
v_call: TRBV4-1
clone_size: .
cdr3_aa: CASSQDHTAYSNQPQHF
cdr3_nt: TGCGCCAGCAGCCAAGATCACACGGCTTATAGCAATCAGCCCCAGCATTTT

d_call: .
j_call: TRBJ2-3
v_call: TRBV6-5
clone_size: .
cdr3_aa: CASSTYPIETDTQYF
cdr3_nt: TGTGCCAGCAGTACCTACCCTATCGAGACAGATACGCAGTATTTT

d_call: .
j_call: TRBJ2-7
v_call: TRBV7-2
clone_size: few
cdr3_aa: CASSLGSRVAYEQYF
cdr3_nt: TGTGCCAGCAGCTTAGGGAGTCGCGTAGCCTACGAGCAGTACTTC

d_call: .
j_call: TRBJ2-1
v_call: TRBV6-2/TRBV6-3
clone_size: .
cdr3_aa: CASSYSPTYNEQFF
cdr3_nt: TGTGCCAGCAGTTACAGCCCTACCTACAATGAGCAGTTCTTC

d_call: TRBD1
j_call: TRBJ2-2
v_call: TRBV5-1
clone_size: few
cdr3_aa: CASSLTWTGSFGELFF
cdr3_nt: TGCGCCAGCAGCTTGACCTGGACAGGCAGCTTCGGGGAGCTGTTTTTT

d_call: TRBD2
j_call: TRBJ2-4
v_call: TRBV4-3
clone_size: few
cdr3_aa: CASSLHGGEQYF
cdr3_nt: TGCGCCAGCAGCCTCCATGGGGGGGAGCAGTACTTC

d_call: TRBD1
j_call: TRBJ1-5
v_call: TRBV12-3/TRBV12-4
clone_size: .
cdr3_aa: CASLETSGGVDQPQHF
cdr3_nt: TGTGCCAGCCTGGAGACGTCAGGGGGCGTAGATCAGCCCCAGCATTTT

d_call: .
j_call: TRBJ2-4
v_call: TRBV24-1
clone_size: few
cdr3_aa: CATSDGAGPQYF
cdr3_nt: TGTGCCACCAGTGATGGGGCAGGGCCGCAGTACTTC

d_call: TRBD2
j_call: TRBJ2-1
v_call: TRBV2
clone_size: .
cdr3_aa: CASSEGLAGGKQFF
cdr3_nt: TGTGCCAGCAGTGAAGGTCTAGCGGGAGGGAAGCAGTTCTTC

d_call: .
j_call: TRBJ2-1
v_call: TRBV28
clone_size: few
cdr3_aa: CASSLVAENNEQFF
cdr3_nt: TGTGCCAGCAGTTTAGTGGCAGAGAACAATGAGCAGTTCTTC

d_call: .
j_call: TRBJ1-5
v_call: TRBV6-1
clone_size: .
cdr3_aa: CASSRRNQPQHF
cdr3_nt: TGTGCCAGCAGTCGCCGAAACCAGCCCCAGCATTTT

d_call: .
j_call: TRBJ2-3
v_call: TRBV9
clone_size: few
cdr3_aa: CASSVAGEVNTQYF
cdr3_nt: TGTGCCAGCAGCGTAGCGGGGGAGGTAAATACGCAGTATTTT

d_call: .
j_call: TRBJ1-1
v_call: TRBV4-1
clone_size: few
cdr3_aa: CASSTYSPNTEAFF
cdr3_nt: TGCGCCAGCAGCACCTACAGCCCGAACACTGAAGCTTTCTTT

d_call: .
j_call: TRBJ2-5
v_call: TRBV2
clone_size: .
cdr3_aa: CASSEYGQETQYF
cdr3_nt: TGTGCCAGCAGTGAATACGGACAAGAGACCCAGTACTTC

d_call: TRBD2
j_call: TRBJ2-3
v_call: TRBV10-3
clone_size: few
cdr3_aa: CAIKGQGTSGMTDTQYF
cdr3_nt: TGTGCCATCAAAGGACAGGGGACTAGCGGGATGACAGATACGCAGTATTTT

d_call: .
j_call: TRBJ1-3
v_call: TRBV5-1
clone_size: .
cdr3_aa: CASSLERSSHTIYF
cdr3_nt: TGCGCCAGCAGCTTGGAGCGGAGTTCTCACACCATATATTTT

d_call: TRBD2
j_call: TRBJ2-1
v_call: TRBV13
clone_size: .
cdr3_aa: CASSFQRGANKEQFF
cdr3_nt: TGTGCCAGCAGCTTCCAGCGGGGAGCAAACAAGGAGCAGTTCTTC

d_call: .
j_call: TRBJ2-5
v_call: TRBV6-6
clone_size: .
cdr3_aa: CASSYSGPGETQYF
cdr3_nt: TGTGCCAGCAGTTATTCAGGGCCGGGCGAGACCCAGTACTTC

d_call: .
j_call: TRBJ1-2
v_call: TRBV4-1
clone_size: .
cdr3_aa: CASSQDRRIYGYTF
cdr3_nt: TGCGCCAGCAGCCAAGACAGACGAATATATGGCTACACCTTC

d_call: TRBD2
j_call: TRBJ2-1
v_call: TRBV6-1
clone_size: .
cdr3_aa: CASIGTSGSYSYNEQFF
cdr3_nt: TGTGCCAGCATTGGGACTAGCGGGAGTTACTCCTACAATGAGCAGTTCTTC

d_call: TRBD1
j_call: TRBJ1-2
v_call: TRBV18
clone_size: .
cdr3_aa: CASSPTTGTPSNYGYTF
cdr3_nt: TGTGCCAGCTCACCAACGACAGGGACCCCGTCAAACTATGGCTACACCTTC

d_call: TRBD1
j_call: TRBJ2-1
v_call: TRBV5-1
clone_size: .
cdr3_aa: CASSRHRGSYNEQFF
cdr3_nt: TGCGCCAGTAGCAGGCACAGGGGTTCCTACAATGAGCAGTTCTTC

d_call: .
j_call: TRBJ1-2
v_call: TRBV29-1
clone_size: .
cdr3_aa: CSARDTSPGNYGYTF
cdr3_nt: TGCAGCGCCCGGGACACCTCTCCCGGAAACTATGGCTACACCTTC

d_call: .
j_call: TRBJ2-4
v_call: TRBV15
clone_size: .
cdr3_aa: CATSRRTGRDIQYF
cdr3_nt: TGTGCCACCTCGCGGAGGACAGGGAGGGACATTCAGTACTTC

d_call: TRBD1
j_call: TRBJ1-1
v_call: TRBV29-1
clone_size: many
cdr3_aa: CSVPRQGGSKNTEAFF
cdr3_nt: TGCAGCGTTCCTCGACAGGGTGGATCTAAGAACACTGAAGCTTTCTTT

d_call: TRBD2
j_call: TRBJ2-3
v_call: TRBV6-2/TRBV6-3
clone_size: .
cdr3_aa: CASSVLAGITDTQYF
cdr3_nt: TGTGCCAGCAGTGTGCTAGCGGGGATTACAGATACGCAGTATTTT

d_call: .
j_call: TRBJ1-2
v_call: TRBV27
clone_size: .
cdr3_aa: CASSLGSGRYGYTF
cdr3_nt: TGTGCCAGCAGTTTAGGGTCAGGGAGGTATGGCTACACCTTC

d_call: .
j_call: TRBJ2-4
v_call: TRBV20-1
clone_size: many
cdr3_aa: CSASTGAAKNIQYF
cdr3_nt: TGCAGTGCTAGCACAGGAGCAGCCAAAAACATTCAGTACTTC

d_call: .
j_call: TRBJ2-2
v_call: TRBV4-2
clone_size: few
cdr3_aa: CASSQEEWDPTGELFF
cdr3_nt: TGTGCCAGCAGCCAAGAGGAATGGGATCCCACCGGGGAGCTGTTTTTT

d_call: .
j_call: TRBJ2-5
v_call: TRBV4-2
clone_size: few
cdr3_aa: CASSQALAQETQYF
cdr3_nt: TGTGCCAGCAGCCAAGCGCTAGCACAAGAGACCCAGTACTTC

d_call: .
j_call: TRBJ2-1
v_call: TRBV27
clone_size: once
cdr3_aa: CASRLADGNEQFF
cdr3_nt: TGTGCCAGCAGACTCGCGGACGGCAATGAGCAGTTCTTC

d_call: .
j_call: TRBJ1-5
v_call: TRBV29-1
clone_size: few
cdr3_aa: CSVGQGINQPQHF
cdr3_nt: TGCAGCGTTGGGCAAGGGATCAATCAGCCCCAGCATTTT

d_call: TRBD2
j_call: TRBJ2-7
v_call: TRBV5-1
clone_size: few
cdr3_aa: CASSLERGSSSYEQYF
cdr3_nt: TGCGCCAGCAGCTTGGAGCGGGGTTCGAGCTCCTACGAGCAGTACTTC

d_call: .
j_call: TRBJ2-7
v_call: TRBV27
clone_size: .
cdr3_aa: CASSFGTRGPYEQYF
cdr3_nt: TGTGCCAGCAGTTTCGGGACCAGGGGACCCTACGAGCAGTACTTC

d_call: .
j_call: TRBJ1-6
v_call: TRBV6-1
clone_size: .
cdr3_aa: CASSAGEDSPLHF
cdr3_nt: TGTGCCAGCAGTGCGGGGGAGGATTCACCCCTCCACTTT